The clone carrying this T cell receptor beta chain showed up many times. The antigen remains undetermined. This sample was included in a study of CD8+CD57+ T cells in acquired aplastic anemia. Study information: The sorted CD4+ and CD8+ cells yielded an average around 3.2 ug of DNA.

Patients chosen for sequencing had CD8+CD57+ cells that had expanded, as shown by flow cytometry. No therapy was given to patients before blood sampling. Study observations and caveats: No significant difference in CD8+ Simpson's diversity was found between patients and controls. A set of around 30 CD8+ CDR3 sequences was shared between patients and controls, and these sequences appeared highly expressed in patients.

Trimming cost V 3 bases and J 9 bases, with 15 bases left between them. This CDR3 contains 15 residues. TCR beta VDJ and CDR3 profiling used genomic DNA as template. TCRdb fed the reads into MiXCR, producing one record per CDR3 protein. The sample contains 150,000 to 200,000 distinct CDR3 sequences, roughly 50% of which appear only once. This clonotype was obtained from a human donor with aplastic anemia. The chain has TRBV12-3 or TRBV12-4 and TRBJ1-6; D may be TRBD1 (6 bases). The sequenced material came from sorted CD4+, CD8+, or CD8+CD57+ T cells (not recorded which) from PBMCs. Here the CDR3 reads CASSLSRGPRSPLHF. CDR3 DNA: TGTGCCAGCAGTTTGTCCAGGGGACCACGTTCACCCCTCCACTTT.